This TCR beta chain was obtained from a study of blood T cell repertoires in COVID-19. Study-level information: Collection of acute and convalescent COVID-19 samples took place in the United States, Italy and Spain. T cells, B-cell-depleted T cells, or PBMCs provided the cDNA or gDNA that served as material.

Authors' processing steps: Estimated nucleated cell counts came from reference gene primer amplification. Assay: immunoSEQ multiplex PCR; the TCRdb copy retains only in-frame clones and omits some. From that table come the V and J calls and clone size; the DNA was used to work out D and trimming. In the table there are roughly 120,000 clones, more than 70% of which are singletons. Germline assignment: CDR1 LGHDT and CDR2 YNNKEL (reference sequence). The CDR3 contains 14 residues. J was trimmed by 5 bases and V by 4 bases; bases with no gene match: 4. Sequencing used peripheral blood. The receptor was derived from a human donor in a cohort sampled during active COVID-19. V and J are TRBV3-1 (or the pseudogene TRBV3-2) and TRBJ2-5; 10 positions agree with TRBD2. In nucleotides, the CDR3 is TGTGCCAGCAGCCTGGCTAGCGGGAGTGAGACCCAGTACTTC. It codes for CASSLASGSETQYF.